This TCR beta chain was recorded in a study of T cell responses to AZD1222 COVID-19 vaccine (dated by TCRdb to 2020 to 2022). At the level of the whole study: AZD1222 recipients with second doses at about 4 weeks or about 12 weeks were pooled, because spike-specific TCR depth and breadth did not differ between schedules. TCR sequencing covered more than 230 trial participants: about 210 given two doses of AZD1222 and 26 given two doses of MenACWY control vaccine. Trial participants were enrolled by age into 18-55, 56-69 and 70-plus year subgroups, with 148, 28 and 57 TCR-sequenced participants respectively.

The CDR3 regions of human TCRbeta chains were subjected to immunosequencing. The study's processing was this. Repertoire TCRs were checked for matches against a reference library of SARS-CoV-2-specific TCRs that had been generated using the MIRA antigen-specificity platform. Breadth was defined as the fraction of unique TCRs that were SARS-CoV-2-associated. Depth was defined as the fraction of total T cells that were SARS-CoV-2-associated. Using the MIRA data, each spike-specific TCR was assigned both to the spike region to which the TCR was reactive and to a CD4 or CD8 class. Log10-transformed breadth and depth values were compared by one-way ANOVA with Sidak's multiple comparisons tests. In TCRdb, the immuneACCESS table is reduced to in-frame sequences with V and J assigned. These tables do not hold every clone; where another copy was compared, an unresolved V gene accounts for under half, and the others remain unexplained. V and J calls and clone size are given by that table; D and trimming were obtained from the DNA. The sample yields over 130,000 clones; approximately 90% were counted once. Of the sample, around 4.7% falls within the top ten clones.

General conclusions and limits of the study: Nearly half of unique spike-specific TCRs reportedly recognized epitopes outside regions mutated in the B.1.351 and B.1.1.7 variants. The 56-69-year group was small, and its depth increase did not reach significance, likely because of low power. After two AZD1222 doses, both the breadth and the depth of spike-specific TCRs were significantly higher than at day 0 and than in MenACWY recipients. The whole spike protein was spanned by vaccine-associated CD4 TCRs, and dominant responses were seen in regions 160-218 and 743-854. Because no samples from the day 14 peak response were available, repertoires could be characterized only after the peak T cell response. Most participants were white British and females outnumbered males, and the authors suggested that clonal diversity may have been underestimated. Conclusions about previously exposed vaccinees are limited, since just five to seven AZD1222 recipients were seropositive for SARS-CoV-2 at baseline.

Reading the label with the study, this specimen's time point is: baseline before first vaccination. The vaccinee samples were drawn from two UK trials, COV001 and COV002, one of which was a single-blind randomized controlled phase 2/3 trial testing AZD1222 (ChAdOx1 nCoV-19) in healthy adults. Trial participant PBMC samples were collected at day 0 and day 28 after the second dose for TCRbeta chain sequencing. A word on this clone: It has no known antigen specificity. Qualities for individual bases were not recorded, and no much larger clone is one base off.

Reading from cysteine to phenylalanine, the CDR3 counts 14 amino acids. The read is trimmed to its CDR3 DNA, 42 bases read in frame from base 1. The germline V gene sets CDR1 to MNHNS and CDR2 to SASEGT. V was cut back by 0 bases and J by 7 bases, leaving a gap of 9 bases between them. The sequencing used peripheral blood, collected on day 0 of AZD1222 vaccination. This TCR was recovered from an adult in good health. The rearranged chain carries TRBV6-1 and TRBJ2-2; the D gene cannot be resolved reliably. The base sequence is TGTGCCAGCAGTGAAGCGGTTCGGAGCGGGGAGCTGTTTTTT. The translation is CASSEAVRSGELFF.